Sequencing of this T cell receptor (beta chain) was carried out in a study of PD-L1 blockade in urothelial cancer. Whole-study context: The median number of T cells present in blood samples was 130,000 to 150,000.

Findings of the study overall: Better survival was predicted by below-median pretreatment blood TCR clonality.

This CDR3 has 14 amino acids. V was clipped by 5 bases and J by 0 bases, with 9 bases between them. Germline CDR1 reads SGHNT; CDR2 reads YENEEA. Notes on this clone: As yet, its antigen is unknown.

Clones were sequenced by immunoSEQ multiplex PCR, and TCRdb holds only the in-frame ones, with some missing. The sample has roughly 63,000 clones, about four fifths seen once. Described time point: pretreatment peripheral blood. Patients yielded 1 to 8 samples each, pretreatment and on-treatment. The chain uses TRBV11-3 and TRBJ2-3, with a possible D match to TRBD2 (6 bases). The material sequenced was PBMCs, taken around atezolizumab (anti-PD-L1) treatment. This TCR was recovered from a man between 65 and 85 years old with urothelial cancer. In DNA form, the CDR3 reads TGTGCCAGCAGCCGCAGCGGGAGCACAGATACGCAGTATTTT. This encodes CASSRSGSTDTQYF.